This T cell receptor (beta chain) was retrieved from a study of monozygotic twins with inflammatory bowel disease. Germline CDR1 is GTSNPN and CDR2 is SVGIG (reference sequence). The CDR3 covers 12 residues. TCRdb reworked the 5' RACE reads into one entry per CDR3 protein, no DNA. The repertoire table contains about 350,000 distinct CDR3 sequences. Input material: blood. The chain couples TRBV30 to TRBJ1-1; TCRdb calls TRBD1, which cannot be checked without DNA. The TCR sequence derives from a human donor with ulcerative colitis or Crohn's disease, or a healthy co-twin of an affected twin (not recorded which). The CDR3 loop is CAWGGVHTEAFF.